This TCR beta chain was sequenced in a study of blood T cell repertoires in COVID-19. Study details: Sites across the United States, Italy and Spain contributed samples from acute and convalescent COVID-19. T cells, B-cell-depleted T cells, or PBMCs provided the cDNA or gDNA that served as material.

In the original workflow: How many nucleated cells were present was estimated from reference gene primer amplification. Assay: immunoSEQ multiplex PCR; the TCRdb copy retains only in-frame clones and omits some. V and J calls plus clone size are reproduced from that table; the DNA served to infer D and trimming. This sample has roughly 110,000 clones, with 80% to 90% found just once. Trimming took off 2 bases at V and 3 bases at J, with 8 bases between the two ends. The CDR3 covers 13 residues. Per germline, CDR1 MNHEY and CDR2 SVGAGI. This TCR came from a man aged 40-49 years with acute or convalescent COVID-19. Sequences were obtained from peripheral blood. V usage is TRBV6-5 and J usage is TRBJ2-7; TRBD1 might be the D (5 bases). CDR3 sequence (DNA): TGTGCCAGCAGTTACGGACAATACTACGAGCAGTACTTC. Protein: CASSYGQYYEQYF.